Listed below are T cell receptor beta chains from one sample, sequenced in a study of T cell responses to AZD1222 COVID-19 vaccine. The data were produced by immunoSEQ multiplex PCR, yet TCRdb's version contains in-frame clones alone and is incomplete. The sample carries tens of thousands of clones, more than 65% recorded once. The sequencing used peripheral blood, collected on day 0 of MenACWY control vaccination. The receptors here all came from an adult in good health. CDR3s leave out the opening cysteine and the closing phenylalanine or tryptophan.

v_gene: TRBV11-2
len: 10
CDR3aa: ASSLIGDEQF

v_gene: TRBV6-5
len: 10
CDR3aa: ASSLGGDYQY

v_gene: TRBV5-1
len: 13
CDR3aa: ASSPGTQSYNEQF

v_gene: TRBV28
len: 13
CDR3aa: ASSTTGQGSNEQF

v_gene: TRBV19
len: 11
CDR3aa: ASSIKRNSPLH

v_gene: TRBV13
len: 11
CDR3aa: ASRGRPGNTIY

v_gene: TRBV19
len: 10
CDR3aa: ASSGQVYGYT

v_gene: TRBV10-1
len: 11
CDR3aa: ASSESGHQPQH

v_gene: TRBV27
len: 12
CDR3aa: ASSLGGLGTEAF

v_gene: TRBV6-5
len: 11
CDR3aa: ASAPTLTGELF

v_gene: TRBV6-2/TRBV6-3
len: 13
CDR3aa: ASSEDSLSYNEQF

v_gene: TRBV6-6
len: 11
CDR3aa: ASTGQGSNEQF

v_gene: TRBV14
len: 17
CDR3aa: ASSQVRQPQRGSYNEQF

v_gene: TRBV18
len: 14
CDR3aa: ASSPPEGPLRNEQF

v_gene: TRBV13
len: 12
CDR3aa: ASSRTGQNSPLH

v_gene: TRBV9
len: 12
CDR3aa: ASSVGPGYTEAF

v_gene: TRBV7-9
len: 13
CDR3aa: ASSLMGTGGTEAF

v_gene: TRBV10-1
len: 11
CDR3aa: ASSEVSNTEAF

v_gene: TRBV18
len: 12
CDR3aa: ASSPDSKNTEAF

v_gene: TRBV30
len: 11
CDR3aa: AWNGEWQRGYT

v_gene: TRBV2
len: 11
CDR3aa: ASSTGGRGGYT

v_gene: TRBV6-5
len: 13
CDR3aa: AHVGGLGGTGELF

v_gene: TRBV6-5
len: 13
CDR3aa: ASRVTLSSGNTIY

v_gene: TRBV30
len: 11
CDR3aa: AWILAGGVEQF

v_gene: TRBV2
len: 12
CDR3aa: ASSADRLNTEAF

v_gene: TRBV28
len: 14
CDR3aa: ASSTGGTRSGNTIY

v_gene: TRBV5-6
len: 12
CDR3aa: ASSLEGMDYGYT

v_gene: TRBV2
len: 12
CDR3aa: ASSEAGVEEKLF

v_gene: TRBV14
len: 14
CDR3aa: ASSRGDRGNYNEQF

v_gene: TRBV10-1
len: 12
CDR3aa: ASSDSDRNSPLH

v_gene: TRBV9
len: 12
CDR3aa: ASSVGTLGTEAF

v_gene: TRBV2
len: 14
CDR3aa: ASSEAGGLAEGTQY

v_gene: TRBV9
len: 12
CDR3aa: ASSSNREGQPQH

v_gene: TRBV4-1
len: 15
CDR3aa: ASSFSPVGSYNSPLH

v_gene: TRBV2
len: 12
CDR3aa: ASSEAGRGYGYT

v_gene: TRBV27
len: 12
CDR3aa: ASTPNGMREKLF

v_gene: TRBV3-1/TRBV3-2
len: 12
CDR3aa: ASSLRSDGNTIY

v_gene: TRBV24-1
len: 14
CDR3aa: ATSDFGVTGSYGYT

v_gene: TRBV12-3/TRBV12-4
len: 10
CDR3aa: ASSTLTGELF

v_gene: TRBV30
len: 11
CDR3aa: AWRSQGGQPQH

v_gene: TRBV6-6
len: 13
CDR3aa: ASSYAGDNNSPLH

v_gene: TRBV15
len: 11
CDR3aa: ATSTAGGETQY

v_gene: TRBV7-9
len: 13
CDR3aa: ASSETAAGGTEAF

v_gene: TRBV27
len: 17
CDR3aa: ASSLTGTGGVLDTGELF

v_gene: TRBV6-5
len: 11
CDR3aa: ASRRVENTEAF

v_gene: TRBV5-4
len: 12
CDR3aa: ASSLGGGNQPQH

v_gene: TRBV5-1
len: 13
CDR3aa: ASRPGTGVPYEQY

v_gene: TRBV5-1
len: 14
CDR3aa: ASSLTATGPGNTIY

v_gene: TRBV7-9
len: 12
CDR3aa: ASSLASGGYEQY

v_gene: TRBV3-1/TRBV3-2
len: 11
CDR3aa: ASSRDFIYEQY

v_gene: TRBV7-8
len: 13
CDR3aa: ASSLRSAGTGELF

v_gene: TRBV30
len: 9
CDR3aa: AWRGEAEQF

v_gene: TRBV9
len: 13
CDR3aa: ASSVGGGPADTQY

v_gene: TRBV5-1
len: 11
CDR3aa: ASSADANLEQY

v_gene: TRBV5-1
len: 10
CDR3aa: ASAGRADTQY

v_gene: TRBV15
len: 12
CDR3aa: ATTDGGPTDTQY

v_gene: TRBV18
len: 11
CDR3aa: ASSPGQDQPQH

v_gene: TRBV7-2
len: 16
CDR3aa: ASSMLTGALKLFEPQH

v_gene: TRBV21-1
len: 13
CDR3aa: ASSKVIGTGNTIY

v_gene: TRBV9
len: 16
CDR3aa: ASSPYPRGQGRSNEQF